This T cell receptor (beta chain) was profiled in a study of tumor-infiltrating lymphocytes in primary liver carcinoma. As for the study in general: The five patients, who were men and women, ranged in age from 30 to 69 years. The tumors ranged from roughly 4.2 to 11 cm across and fell within stage T1-T3 N0M0.

Study outcomes and limitations: Blood's top-250-clone fraction was significantly lower than that of tumors (p = 0.039). Tumor-blood pairs (like tumor-adjacent pairs) overlapped less than tumor region pairs did.

CDR1 and CDR2 from the germline V gene are SQVTM and ANQGSEA. CDR3 length: 14 amino acids. Total RNA (roughly 0.45 ug) served as template for TCR beta cDNA synthesis primed by a constant-region primer. For TCR beta, libraries were produced by three nested multiplex PCR rounds using slightly modified ARM-PCR. A C-beta reverse primer and TRBV1-TRBV30 forward primers served in each of the first two PCR rounds, at around 10 cycles apiece. TCRdb redid the calling of the multiplex PCR reads with MiXCR, one entry per CDR3 protein. The sample lists under 200,000 distinct CDR3 sequences; 65% were seen once. For blood RNA, unsorted whole blood served as the source, and germline DNA was extracted too. A remark on this clonotype: What it binds is not known. The CDR3 end shows no conserved phenylalanine or tryptophan, and so a read error is likely.

The sample taken for sequencing was peripheral blood. The clonotype originates from a woman aged 60-75 years with primary liver carcinoma and hepatitis B virus infection. This chain connects TRBV29-1 to TRBJ2-1, with TRBD2 matching 10 bases. Here the CDR3 DNA reads TGCAGCGCCAAGACTAGCGGGTACTACAGTGAGCAGTTCTCC. Its translation: CSAKTSGYYSEQFS.